These T cell receptor beta chains were read from a single sample in a study of shared T cell receptors in the human thymus. Data came from immunoSEQ multiplex PCR; TCRdb stores just in-frame clones and leaves some out. The sample consists of some 700,000 clones, 70% to 90% of them appearing once. The same data also went into a second study, on human thymus T cells.

The sample consisted of thymocytes. The source is a girl under two years old with a congenital heart defect. The conserved cysteine and the conserved F or W are not part of the CDR3 here. Only part of the rows carry a size: once, few, many, or a class if the clone is expanded.

size	length	V	J	CDR3
once	14	TRBV5-1	TRBJ2-5	ASSSLRGAYQETQY
-	15	TRBV2	TRBJ1-1	ASSGGTGRALGTEAF
-	10	TRBV6-5	TRBJ2-5	ATRTGQETQY
-	12	TRBV5-1	TRBJ2-7	ASSWVGGVYEQY
once	12	TRBV28	TRBJ1-1	ASSFRDRNTEAF
-	14	TRBV4-3	TRBJ1-1	ASSHSTGAIYTEAF
-	17	TRBV2	TRBJ1-6	ASSIRDRGPSSYNSPLH
-	16	TRBV29-1	TRBJ2-1	SVEERGRAGGPRNEQF
few	12	TRBV5-6	TRBJ1-2	ASRVLVPLSGYT
-	21	TRBV2	TRBJ1-4	ASITGGGGPYNPGQRKNEKLF
-	7	TRBV2	TRBJ2-5	ASSGPQY
-	10	TRBV5-1	TRBJ1-6	ASSSSGGPLH
-	15	TRBV5-1	TRBJ2-1	ASSLPWTSGSYNEQF
once	13	TRBV7-8	TRBJ2-7	ASSFRDRRSYEQY
few	18	TRBV27	TRBJ2-1	ASSLCPPGLAGGPVDEQF
-	11	TRBV5-6	TRBJ2-5	ASSLARGGAQY
-	11	TRBV7-2	TRBJ2-5	ASSLARSETQY
-	13	TRBV7-2	TRBJ2-5	ASSSRDRDRETQY
-	14	TRBV6-5	TRBJ2-5	ASSYSPLDRGETQY
-	15	TRBV5-6	TRBJ2-3	ASSCPPGSRIKDTQY
-	15	TRBV4-3	TRBJ2-4	ASSQEAEGKRENIQY
once	16	TRBV7-8	TRBJ1-5	ASSFLPGQGYSNQPQH
-	12	TRBV30	TRBJ2-7	AWIRLGSSYEQY
-	15	TRBV25-1	TRBJ2-7	ASSVRSPAEGSYEQY
few	17	TRBV12-5	TRBJ1-6	ASGLALKGGQANNSPLH
-	10	TRBV7-8	TRBJ1-1	ASSYVGTEAF
-	13	TRBV28	TRBJ2-7	ASSAPLAGAYEQY
few	13	TRBV18	TRBJ1-3	ASSPTEPDGNTIY